The clone carrying this T cell receptor beta chain was detected only once. What it recognizes is unknown. At deep level, the assay was performed. Several immunoSEQ plates held equal portions of the genomic DNA taken from each subset. Generated by immunoSEQ multiplex PCR, the TCRdb table keeps only in-frame clones and is missing some. The sample lists about 1.1 million clones; approximately 78% were seen once. The data originate from a study of shared clonotypes between healthy human individuals. The study's findings and limits: The four-donor shared clonotypes exceeded non-shared clonotypes in generation probability, with non-shared ones scoring lower. Exclusively blood specimens were collected; tissue repertoires likely differ.

The J segment lost 2 bases and the V segment lost 4 bases, leaving 5 bases of the junction unmatched. The CDR3 sequence is 16 residues long. Germline V gene data show CDR1 as LNHDA and CDR2 as SQIVND (reference sequence). The sample taken for sequencing was memory CD4+ T cells from PBMCs. This sample's subset: CD45RA-negative fraction. V usage is TRBV19 and J usage is TRBJ2-3; the match to TRBD2 covers 11 bases. The clonotype was recovered from a young man in good health. Some clones in this sample may be carry-over from other donors' samples. CDR3 DNA: TGTGCCAGTAGTACCGGGACTAGCGGACCCACAGATACGCAGTATTTT. Translation gives CASSTGTSGPTDTQYF.